The next 29 T cell receptor beta chains were all read from a single sample in a study of blood T cell repertoires in COVID-19. Data came from immunoSEQ multiplex PCR; TCRdb stores just in-frame clones and leaves some out. The sample lists around 80,000 clones, over 70% seen once, with 5% to 6% in the top ten. Sequencing used peripheral blood. The origin of the receptors is a man over 45 with active or convalescent COVID-19.

This clone appeared once. The chain links TRBV5-5 to TRBJ2-7; D is possibly TRBD1 (5 bases). The CDR3 totals 16 residues. Germline assignment: CDR1 SGHKS and CDR2 YYEKEE (reference sequence). Trimming took 6 bases from V and 0 from J, leaving 19 bases between them. The CDR3: CASKFRIDSHSYEQYF. The CDR3 region has the DNA TGTGCCAGCAAATTCCGGATTGACAGCCACTCCTACGAGCAGTACTTC.

The chain has TRBV27 and TRBJ2-7, with D possibly matching TRBD2 (6 bases). Germline CDR1 MNHEY, CDR2 SMNVEV (reference sequence). CDR3 size: 14 residues. V was shortened by 6 bases and J by 3 bases, with 15 bases between the two germline ends. The CDR3 DNA follows: TGTGCCAGCAGACTAGCTATTACAGACTACGAGCAGTACTTC. Amino acid sequence: CASRLAITDYEQYF.

This clone showed up just a few times. The chain joins TRBV6-5 to TRBJ2-7, with 10 positions matching TRBD1. The trim removed 6 bases at V and 4 bases at J, leaving 9 bases unmatched. This CDR3 contains 15 residues. The germline gives CDR1 MNHEY, CDR2 SVGAGI. CDR3 nucleotides: TGTGCCAGCAGGGGACAGGGGAAGGGGGTTTACGAGCAGTACTTC. Translation gives CASRGQGKGVYEQYF.

This clone was counted ten times or more. The V call is TRBV7-2, the J call TRBJ1-4; possibly TRBD1 for D (6 bases). Germline CDR1 and CDR2: SGHTA and FQGNSA. V lost 8 bases, J lost 7 bases, and 11 bases lay in between. This CDR3 spans 12 amino acids. This chain's CDR3 is CASGGAGEKLFF. CDR3 nucleotide sequence: TGTGCCAGCGGGGGCGCGGGTGAAAAACTGTTTTTT.

The chain's CDR3 is CATSSRGGTDTQYF. Written as DNA, the CDR3 is TGTGCCACCAGTTCCAGGGGTGGCACAGATACGCAGTATTTT. This chain links TRBV24-1 with TRBJ2-3, with D possibly TRBD1 on 6 matching bases. The length of the CDR3 is 14 residues. Looked up from germline, CDR1 is KGHDR and CDR2 is SFDVKD. The V end lost 6 bases, the J end lost 1 base, and 10 bases lay between the germline ends.

This chain links TRBV3-1 (or the pseudogene TRBV3-2) with TRBJ2-5, with 12 bases matching TRBD2. The CDR3 is made up of 17 amino acids. V was clipped by 4 bases and J by 5 bases; unmatched bases: 11. The V gene's germline CDR1 is LGHDT and CDR2 YNNKEL (reference sequence). CDR3 sequence: CASSPGLTSGGGETQYF. The CDR3 DNA is TGTGCCAGCAGCCCTGGTCTGACTAGCGGGGGTGGGGAGACCCAGTACTTC.

The CDR3 sequence: CASSPQTGEAFF. Here the CDR3 DNA reads TGTGCCAGCAGTCCCCAGACAGGGGAAGCTTTCTTT. The chain combines TRBV27 with TRBJ1-1, with TRBD1 identical over 7 bases. The CDR3 runs to 12 residues. The V segment lost 5 bases and the J segment 8 bases; nucleotides outside the gene matches: 5. Germline V lookup: CDR1 MNHEY, CDR2 SMNVEV (reference sequence).

V usage is TRBV29-1 and J usage is TRBJ1-1; 10 bases fit TRBD1. Germline CDR1 and CDR2: SQVTM and ANQGSEA. The CDR3 has 13 amino acids. Trimming cost V 4 bases and J 5 bases; bases outside gene matches: 4. This chain's CDR3 is CSVVWTGGTEAFF. Written as DNA, the CDR3 is TGCAGCGTTGTCTGGACAGGGGGGACTGAAGCTTTCTTT.

The V and J genes are TRBV6-5 and TRBJ1-6; 7 bases line up with TRBD1. This CDR3 is built from 15 residues. V trimming: 7 bases; J trimming: 10 bases; junction bases outside the gene matches: 13. The germline V gene encodes CDR1 MNHEY and CDR2 SVGAGI. CDR3 sequence reads: CASTLSGTAKSPLHF. The CDR3 coding sequence is TGTGCCAGCACTTTATCTGGGACAGCGAAATCACCCCTCCACTTT.

This clone was observed once. The chain joins TRBV12-3 or TRBV12-4 to TRBJ2-7; 9 bases match TRBD1. Germline trimming cut 8 bases from V and 2 bases from J; bases unmatched to any gene: 1. The CDR3 totals 12 residues. The CDR3 region has the DNA TGTGCCAGCGGGACAGGGCCCTACGAGCAGTACTTC. This gives the protein CASGTGPYEQYF.

The chain recombines TRBV5-5 with TRBJ1-6; D possibly corresponds to TRBD1 (5 bases). Trimming pared 4 bases from V and 6 bases from J, leaving 14 bases between. The CDR3 has 15 residues. CDR1 is SGHKS, CDR2 YYEKEE, per germline (reference sequence). This CDR3 is CASSPEGRTNSPLHF. As DNA, the CDR3 is TGTGCCAGCAGCCCGGAGGGACGGACTAATTCACCCCTCCACTTT.

The gene calls are TRBV7-9 and TRBJ2-1; D is unclear. Trimming took 5 bases from V and 0 from J, leaving 5 bases between them. The germline V gene encodes CDR1 SEHNR and CDR2 FQNEAQ (reference sequence). The CDR3 has 13 amino acids. Here the CDR3 reads CASSPFSYNEQFF. As DNA, the CDR3 is TGTGCCAGCAGCCCTTTCTCCTACAATGAGCAGTTCTTC.

The chain uses TRBV19 and TRBJ1-2; D is possibly TRBD1 (6 bases). The CDR3 sequence is 14 residues long. The germline gives CDR1 LNHDA, CDR2 SQIVND (reference sequence). V was pared by 3 bases and J by 7 bases, with 15 bases between. CDR3 region: CASSIGETGRGYTF. The DNA of the CDR3 is TGTGCCAGTAGTATTGGGGAGACAGGACGTGGCTACACCTTC. Looking up the rest from reference TRBV19 and TRBJ1-2 gives the full variable domain: DGGITQSPKYLFRKEGQNVTLSCEQNLNHDAMYWYRQDPGQGLRLIYYSQIVNDFQKGDIAEGYSVSREKKESFPLTVTSAQKNPTAFYLCASSIGETGRGYTFGSGTRLTVV.

J is TRBJ2-7 and V is TRBV2, with TRBD1 as a possible D gene (6 bases). The CDR3 runs to 15 residues. Trimming removed 6 bases from V and 2 bases from J, with 17 bases in between. Germline V CDR1 and CDR2: SNHLY, FYNNEI. The CDR3 is CASSSPGTHTYEQYF. DNA of the CDR3: TGTGCCAGCAGCTCTCCCGGGACACACACCTACGAGCAGTACTTC.

The chain is built from TRBV19 and TRBJ2-5, with a possible D match to TRBD1 (6 bases). The CDR3 totals 14 residues. Trimming cost V 7 bases and J 4 bases, with 16 bases left between them. The germline gives CDR1 LNHDA, CDR2 SQIVND (reference sequence). The CDR3 DNA reads TGTGCCAGTAAGGTACAGGGAAGTCGAGAGACCCAGTACTTC. Amino acids: CASKVQGSRETQYF.

The chain uses TRBV4-1 and TRBJ2-1, with 7 bases lining up with TRBD1. J was trimmed by 9 bases and V by 1 base; bases with no gene match: 6. The CDR3 consists of 14 residues. Germline V gene data show CDR1 as MGHRA and CDR2 as YSYEKL. DNA of the CDR3: TGCGCCAGCAGCCAAGCGCAGGGGGTGACTGAGCAGTTCTTC. Protein sequence: CASSQAQGVTEQFF.

The chain recombines TRBV3-1 (or the pseudogene TRBV3-2) with TRBJ1-2, with D unclear. The length of the CDR3 is 14 residues. V gave up 1 base and J gave up 4 bases, with 10 bases separating them. Germline V gives CDR1 LGHDT, CDR2 YNNKEL (reference sequence). The CDR3 loop is CASSQALESYGYTF. CDR3 nucleotide sequence: TGTGCCAGCAGCCAAGCTTTAGAAAGCTATGGCTACACCTTC.

The chain carries TRBV10-3 and TRBJ1-3; D is ambiguous. V was shortened by 3 bases and J by 5 bases, with 8 bases between the two germline ends. The germline gives CDR1 ENHRY, CDR2 SYGVKD. The CDR3 extends over 13 amino acids. This CDR3 reads CAISEAQRNTIYF. For the CDR3, the DNA is TGTGCCATCAGTGAAGCACAGAGAAACACCATATATTTT.

This chain links TRBV6-5 with TRBJ2-1; 7 positions match TRBD2. The V and J ends lost 8 bases and 15 bases, in that order; junction bases with no gene match: 10. Germline loops: CDR1 MNHEY, CDR2 SVGAGI. CDR3 size: 11 residues. CDR3 loop: CASRGVPNSFF. DNA for the CDR3: TGTGCCAGCCGGGGGGTACCGAACTCGTTCTTC.

This clone was recorded only once. The V and J genes are TRBV20-1 and TRBJ1-3; D is uncertain. CDR3 length: 11 residues. Per the germline V gene, CDR1 is DFQATT and CDR2 is SNEGSKA (reference sequence). With 3 bases removed from V and 7 bases from J, the gap between germline ends came to 7 bases. CDR3 sequence: CSARAGNTIYF. CDR3 bases: TGCAGTGCTAGGGCAGGCAACACCATATATTTT.

CDR3 in DNA: TGTGCCAGCAGCCATAGACTAGCGGGGCCCTACGAGCAGTACTTC. This translates into CASSHRLAGPYEQYF. The rearrangement links TRBV7-8 to TRBJ2-7, with 11 bases lining up with TRBD2. The CDR3 loop spans 15 amino acids. V gave up 5 bases and J gave up 2 bases; unmatched junction bases: 5. Germline-derived CDR1 and CDR2 are SGHVS and FQNEAQ.

V gene TRBV5-1 combines with J gene TRBJ2-5; D gene uncertain. Germline-derived CDR1 and CDR2 are SGHRS and YFSETQ. The CDR3 runs 15 residues. The germline V and J ends were trimmed by 0 bases and 2 bases, with 11 bases remaining between them. CDR3 sequence reads: CASSLGLASQETQYF. DNA for the CDR3: TGCGCCAGCAGCTTGGGGTTAGCTTCACAAGAGACCCAGTACTTC.

V and J are TRBV6-4 and TRBJ1-5; possibly TRBD1 for D (5 bases). The V end was cut by 4 bases, the J end by 6 bases, with 16 bases between. The CDR3 has 15 amino acids. Looked up from germline, CDR1 is MRHNA and CDR2 is SNTAGT. The CDR3 protein is CASSATGGRGQPQHF. In nucleotides, the CDR3 is TGTGCCAGCAGTGCTACGGGGGGGAGGGGTCAGCCCCAGCATTTT.

The chain uses TRBV30 and TRBJ2-7, with D tentatively TRBD2 (6 bases). The CDR3 spans 14 residues. Germline loops: CDR1 GTSNPN, CDR2 SVGIG (reference sequence). Trimming removed 0 bases from V and 4 bases from J, with 13 bases in between. CDR3 region: CAWSVQRTKYEQYF. The CDR3 DNA sequence: TGTGCCTGGAGTGTACAGAGGACTAAATACGAGCAGTACTTC.

The chain carries TRBV20-1 and TRBJ2-7; 8 positions agree with TRBD2. The CDR3 spans 15 residues. V was clipped by 3 bases and J by 5 bases; unmatched bases: 12. Per germline, CDR1 DFQATT and CDR2 SNEGSKA (reference sequence). For the CDR3, the DNA is TGCAGTGCTAGTGGGTCGGGGGGGCATCTAGACGAGCAGTACTTC. Amino acids: CSASGSGGHLDEQYF.

This clone was seen only once. The chain has TRBV18 and TRBJ2-1, with 12 bases that match TRBD2. This CDR3 spans 16 amino acids. Germline loops: CDR1 KGHSH, CDR2 LQKENI. Trimming took 3 bases from V and 4 from J; bases not matched to a gene: 4. CDR3 coding DNA: TGTGCCAGCTCACCTGAGACTAGCGGGGGATACAATGAGCAGTTCTTC. It translates to CASSPETSGGYNEQFF.

The chain uses TRBV7-6 and TRBJ2-1; D is unclear. The germline V gene encodes CDR1 SGHVS and CDR2 FNYEAQ. The V end was cut by 0 bases, the J end by 6 bases, with 3 bases between. The CDR3 extends over 12 amino acids. This chain's CDR3 is CASSLASNEQFF. CDR3 DNA sequence: TGTGCCAGCAGCTTAGCCAGCAATGAGCAGTTCTTC.

V usage is TRBV20-1 and J usage is TRBJ2-7; D is undetermined. The CDR3 totals 11 residues. CDR1 DFQATT and CDR2 SNEGSKA come from the germline V gene (reference sequence). The V and J ends lost 2 bases and 3 bases respectively, with 5 bases between them. The CDR3 loop is CSARSNYEQYF. DNA for the CDR3: TGCAGTGCTAGATCTAACTACGAGCAGTACTTC.

V and J are TRBV29-1 and TRBJ1-4; TRBD1 is a possible D gene (6 bases). V lost 4 bases to trimming and J lost 3 bases, with 12 bases between them. Looked up from germline, CDR1 is SQVTM and CDR2 is ANQGSEA. The CDR3 has 14 residues. In DNA, the CDR3 is TGCAGCGTTGGGCCGGACAGCTCTAATGAAAAACTGTTTTTT. Its translation is CSVGPDSSNEKLFF.